Sequencing of this TCR beta chain was carried out in a study of T cells after yellow fever vaccination. Study-wide background: Fractions low in cell number were prepared with SMART-Seq v4 Ultra Low Input.

Generation of TCR cDNA used 5'RACE template switching (which added a universal primer site and UMIs). TCRdb passed the 5' RACE reads through MiXCR, listing each CDR3 protein once. The sample holds 90,000 to 130,000 distinct CDR3 sequences, roughly 8.4% seen once. Broader study findings: A large majority of primary-vaccination clones showed up again after the booster (approximately 96% CD4, roughly 91% CD8). Peaking faster, on day 5 versus 15, the secondary response was nonetheless weaker.

With 3 bases removed from V and 10 bases from J, the gap between germline ends came to 7 bases. This CDR3 has 11 residues. CDR1 and CDR2 from the germline V gene are MNHEY and SVGEGT. The table lists this clonotype with many counts. Its specificity is unknown. The sequencing here drew on CD8+ T cells sorted from PBMCs, taken 45 days after the yellow fever booster vaccination. This chain connects TRBV6-2 or TRBV6-3 to TRBJ2-1; TRBD2 is a possible D gene (5 bases). The clonotype originates from a man between 25 and 39 years old who received the YFV17D yellow fever vaccine. CDR3 DNA sequence: TGTGCCAGCAGTTATAGCGCAGAGCAGTTCTTC. Translating it yields CASSYSAEQFF.